This TCR beta chain was captured in a study of blood T cell repertoires in COVID-19 (dated by TCRdb to about 2020). A note on the overall study: Collaborator samples came from the United States, Italy and Spain and covered acute and convalescent phases of COVID-19. The material from the prospective study consisted of cDNA or gDNA derived from T cells, B-cell-depleted T cells, or PBMCs. The sample metadata nearly always contained a de-identified subject ID, COVID-19 status, age in years and sex. Where available, HLA class I and class II types were obtained from metadata supplied by the sample provider rather than from assay-based typing. Samples were obtained from the ongoing ImmuneRACE study (first 160 participants) and from 1,254 subjects provided by 6 global collaborators. The repertoires were released in a freely available public database meant as a resource for research on the immune response to SARS-CoV-2. The dataset comprised deeply sampled blood TCRbeta repertoires from subjects exposed to, actively infected with, or recovered from COVID-19. What the study reported, not specific to this receptor: The quantity of clinical and demographic metadata differed by source and by participant and was supplied without curation.

TCRbeta CDR3 regions were amplified from genomic DNA using the immunoSEQ Assay, a bias-controlled multiplex PCR. Per the authors' processing: The number of nucleated cells in each sample was estimated from the amplification of reference gene primers within the assay. Sequence reads were collapsed and filtered to measure the absolute abundance of every unique TCRbeta CDR3 rearrangement. Productive Simpson clonality was computed per sample as the square root of Simpson's diversity index over productive rearrangements. As stored in TCRdb, this immuneACCESS dataset retains in-frame rearrangements with V and J assigned. A fraction of the clones does not appear; measured against another copy, unresolved V genes explain less than half of the discrepancy, and the remainder lacks a known reason. D and trimming were read from the DNA, whereas the V and J calls and clone size are those reported in that table. The sample includes about 140,000 clones, with around 81% observed a single time. The leading ten clones occupy roughly 8% of the sample.

Collaborating institutions collected whole blood in K2EDTA tubes following their own protocols. For TCRbeta analysis, collaborator samples were shipped as frozen whole blood, as isolated PBMCs, or as DNA extracted from either sample type. Turning to this clone: Its target antigen remains unknown. The sample holds no much larger clone one base away, and base qualities are not on file.

Inclusive of the bounding cysteine and phenylalanine, the CDR3 is 20 residues long. Just CDR3 DNA is preserved here, 60 bases in frame from base 1. The sequence is built from TRBV21-1 and TRBJ2-6; TRBD2 was called by the table and not checked on the DNA. TRBV21-1 is described as a pseudogene. Material for sequencing was peripheral blood. The receptor comes from a human donor in a cohort sampled during active COVID-19. Read as DNA, the sequence is TGTGCCAGCAGCAAAGCGCTTTTGGCTTTGGAGAGGGCTGGGGCCAACGTCCTGACTTTC. This translates into CASSKALLALERAGANVLTF.